This TCR beta chain was profiled in a study of cytomegalovirus exposure and HLA in healthy donors. At the level of the study: The same platform was used for the 100 to 150 validation repertoires and the roughly 730 first-cohort repertoires, a later analysis reported.

TCRdb's copy holds only in-frame clones and misses some; the assay was immunoSEQ multiplex PCR. The table shows 100,000 to 150,000 clones, with roughly 89% occurring only once. The CDR3 sequence is 16 residues long. The germline V gene has CDR1 MRHNA and CDR2 SNTAGT. V shed 5 bases, J shed 7 bases, and the junction held 12 bases outside the gene matches. The chain employs TRBV6-4 and TRBJ2-1; TRBD1 matches 9 bases. The sequencing sample was made of PBMCs. The sequence came from a young woman in good health and CMV-seronegative. The CDR3 nucleotides read TGTGCCAGCAGTAGGACTCCGGGACAGGGAGATAATGAGCAGTTCTTC. Translating it yields CASSRTPGQGDNEQFF.